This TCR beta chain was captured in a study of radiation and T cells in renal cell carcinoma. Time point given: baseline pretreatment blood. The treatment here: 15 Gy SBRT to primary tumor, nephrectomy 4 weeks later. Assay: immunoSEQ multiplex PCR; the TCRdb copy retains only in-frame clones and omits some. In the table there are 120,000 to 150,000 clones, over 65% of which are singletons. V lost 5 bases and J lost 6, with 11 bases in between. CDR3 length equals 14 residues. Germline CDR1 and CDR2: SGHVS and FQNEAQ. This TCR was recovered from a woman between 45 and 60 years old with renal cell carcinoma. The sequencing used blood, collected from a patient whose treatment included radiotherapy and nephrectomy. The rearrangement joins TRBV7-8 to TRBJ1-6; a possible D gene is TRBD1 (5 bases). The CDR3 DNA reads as TGTGCCAGCAGCCCGCGGGGCGGTAATTCACCCCTCCACTTT. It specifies CASSPRGGNSPLHF.